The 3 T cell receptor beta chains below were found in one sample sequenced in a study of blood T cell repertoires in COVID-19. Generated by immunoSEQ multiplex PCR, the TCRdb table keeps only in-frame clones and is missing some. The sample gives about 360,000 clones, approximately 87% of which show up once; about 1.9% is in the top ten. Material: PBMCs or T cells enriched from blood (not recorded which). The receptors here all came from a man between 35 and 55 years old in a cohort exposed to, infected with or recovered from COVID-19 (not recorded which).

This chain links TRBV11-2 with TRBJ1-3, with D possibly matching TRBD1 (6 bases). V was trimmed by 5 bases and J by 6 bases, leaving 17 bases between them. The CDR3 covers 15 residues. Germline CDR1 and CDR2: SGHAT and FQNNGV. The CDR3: CASSTGQGGANTIYF. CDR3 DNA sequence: TGTGCCAGCAGCACAGGGCAGGGTGGAGCAAACACCATATATTTT.

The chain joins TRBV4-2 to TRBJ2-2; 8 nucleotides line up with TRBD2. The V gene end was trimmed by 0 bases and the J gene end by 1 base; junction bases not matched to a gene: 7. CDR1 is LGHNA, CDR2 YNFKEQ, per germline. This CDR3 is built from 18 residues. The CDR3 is CASSQDTAGAWNTGELFF. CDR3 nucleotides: TGTGCCAGCAGCCAAGACACAGCGGGAGCGTGGAACACCGGGGAGCTGTTTTTT.

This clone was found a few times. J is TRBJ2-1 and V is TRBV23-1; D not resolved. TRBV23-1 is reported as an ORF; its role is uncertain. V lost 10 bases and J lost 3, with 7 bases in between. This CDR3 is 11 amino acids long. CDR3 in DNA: TGCGCCAACAAATACTACAATGAGCAGTTCTTC. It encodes CANKYYNEQFF.